A single sample is the source of the 17 T cell receptor beta chains below, sequenced in a study of blood T cell repertoires in COVID-19. TCRdb's table, derived via immunoSEQ multiplex PCR, lists solely in-frame clones and lacks some. The sample lists some 56,000 clones; 75% to 85% were seen once. The sequenced sample consisted of peripheral blood. The receptors shown here come from a man aged 55 to 70 with acute or convalescent COVID-19.

V gene TRBV3-1 (or the pseudogene TRBV3-2) combines with J gene TRBJ2-1; D gene uncertain. Germline V gene lookup returns CDR1 LGHDT and CDR2 YNNKEL (reference sequence). The CDR3 totals 13 residues. V was clipped by 1 base and J by 7 bases, with 8 bases between them. CDR3 in amino acids: CASSQGPPNEQFF. Here the CDR3 DNA reads TGTGCCAGCAGCCAAGGGCCGCCGAATGAGCAGTTCTTC.

Only one count was recorded for this clone. This chain connects TRBV7-9 to TRBJ2-2; tentatively, D is TRBD2 (6 bases). Trimming stripped 7 bases from V and 5 bases from J, with 20 bases between. This CDR3 region has 16 residues. The germline V gene has CDR1 SEHNR and CDR2 FQNEAQ (reference sequence). CDR3 residues: CASTLTGGLGTGELFF. CDR3 in DNA: TGTGCCAGCACCCTCACCGGGGGATTGGGTACCGGGGAGCTGTTTTTT.

J is TRBJ2-2 and V is TRBV28; 7 nucleotides align to TRBD2. CDR1 and CDR2 from the germline V gene are MDHEN and SYDVKM. Trimming at V came to 7 bases and at J to 4 bases, leaving 6 bases not matched to a gene. The CDR3 contains 14 residues. The CDR3 spells CASNGGGFTGELFF. The CDR3 DNA is TGTGCCAGCAATGGCGGGGGATTCACCGGGGAGCTGTTTTTT.

V gene TRBV28 combines with J gene TRBJ1-1; the D is unclear. The V gene lost 5 bases and the J gene lost 0 bases, with 16 bases spanning the gap. The CDR3 covers 16 residues. Looked up from germline, CDR1 is MDHEN and CDR2 is SYDVKM. The CDR3 protein is CASSPQDWQMNTEAFF. In nucleotides, the CDR3 is TGTGCCAGCAGTCCGCAAGATTGGCAGATGAACACTGAAGCTTTCTTT.

The J gene is TRBJ2-1, the V gene TRBV4-2; a weak D match, TRBD2 (6 bases). The CDR3 runs to 18 residues. The V and J ends lost 2 bases and 1 base respectively, with 18 bases between them. Germline CDR1 and CDR2: LGHNA and YNFKEQ. The CDR3 loop is CASSQPATPGVSYNEQFF. CDR3 DNA sequence: TGTGCCAGCAGCCAACCTGCAACCCCGGGGGTTTCCTACAATGAGCAGTTCTTC.

A few counts support this clone. The chain is built from TRBV11-2 and TRBJ2-1; possible D gene TRBD2, 5 bases. Between the trimmed V and J ends, which lost 4 bases and 1 base, there was a span of 8 bases. The CDR3 is made up of 14 amino acids. Germline values: CDR1 SGHAT, CDR2 FQNNGV. CDR3 loop: CASSSRVSYNEQFF. CDR3 sequence (DNA): TGTGCCAGCAGCTCGCGGGTATCCTACAATGAGCAGTTCTTC.

The V call is TRBV19, the J call TRBJ1-3; no clear D. The CDR3 is 17 amino acids. V lost 0 bases and J lost 0, with 12 bases in between. Germline V lookup: CDR1 LNHDA, CDR2 SQIVND (reference sequence). This CDR3 reads CASSIEPGRASGNTIYF. CDR3 nucleotides: TGTGCCAGTAGTATAGAGCCCGGGAGGGCCTCTGGAAACACCATATATTTT.

The CDR3 DNA sequence: TGCGCCAGCAGCTTGGGGCCGCACACTAATGAAAAACTGTTTTTT. It translates to CASSLGPHTNEKLFF. The chain joins TRBV5-1 to TRBJ1-4; the D is unclear. The V end was cut by 0 bases, the J end by 2 bases, with 8 bases between. The CDR3 runs to 15 residues. Germline CDR1 reads SGHRS; CDR2 reads YFSETQ.

The chain joins TRBV24-1 to TRBJ1-2; D not resolved. Per germline, CDR1 KGHDR and CDR2 SFDVKD. Between the trimmed V and J ends, which lost 4 bases and 4 bases, there was a span of 12 bases. The length of the CDR3 is 14 residues. In nucleotides, the CDR3 is TGTGCCACCAGTGACCCTACCCGGGGCTATGGCTACACCTTC. Translated: CATSDPTRGYGYTF.

This rearrangement joins TRBV28 to TRBJ1-2; no reliable D call. This CDR3 has 14 residues. CDR1 and CDR2 from the germline V gene are MDHEN and SYDVKM. V gave up 6 bases and J gave up 0 bases, with 11 bases separating them. The CDR3 coding sequence is TGTGCCAGCAGCTTAACGGGTTCTAACTATGGCTACACCTTC. This gives the protein CASSLTGSNYGYTF.

The genes are TRBV9 and TRBJ2-7; possible D gene TRBD2, 5 bases. The V end lost 4 bases, the J end lost 6 bases, and 23 bases lay between the germline ends. The CDR3 is 16 residues long. Germline V gene sequence: CDR1 SGDLS, CDR2 YYNGEE. CDR3 residues: CASSRGNPGSDFEQYF. In DNA form, the CDR3 reads TGTGCCAGCAGCCGTGGGAACCCGGGGTCAGACTTCGAGCAGTACTTC.

The chain is built from TRBV7-9 and TRBJ2-7, with 12 nucleotides matching TRBD2. The CDR3 loop spans 17 amino acids. CDR1 SEHNR and CDR2 FQNEAQ come from the germline V gene (reference sequence). V gave up 6 bases and J gave up 0 bases; unmatched junction bases: 9. CDR3 region: CASSLGGLAGSSYEQYF. The CDR3 region has the DNA TGTGCCAGCAGTCTAGGCGGACTAGCGGGGAGCTCCTACGAGCAGTACTTC.

CDR3 sequence: CASSRTGGDQQPQHF. The CDR3 coding sequence is TGTGCCAGCAGCCGGACAGGGGGCGATCAACAGCCCCAGCATTTT. The chain uses TRBV7-9 and TRBJ1-5; 11 bases line up with TRBD1. J gave up 7 bases and V 5 bases, and 7 bases lay outside the gene matches. Per germline, CDR1 SEHNR and CDR2 FQNEAQ (reference sequence). CDR3 length equals 15 residues.

V is TRBV9 and J is TRBJ2-1; a possible D gene is TRBD2 (5 bases). V gave up 0 bases and J gave up 5 bases, with 21 bases separating them. The CDR3 loop spans 18 amino acids. The germline V gene has CDR1 SGDLS and CDR2 YYNGEE. The CDR3 sequence: CASSVALSTTRGDNEQFF. The CDR3 nucleotides are TGTGCCAGCAGCGTAGCTCTTAGTACAACCCGGGGAGACAATGAGCAGTTCTTC.

CDR3 loop: CASSLVLAGGTGELFF. DNA of the CDR3: TGTGCCAGCAGCTTAGTACTTGCGGGGGGTACCGGGGAGCTGTTTTTT. V and J are TRBV11-1 and TRBJ2-2, with 8 bases that match TRBD2. CDR3 length: 16 amino acids. V gave up 1 base and J gave up 5 bases; unmatched junction bases: 6. In germline, CDR1 is SGHAT, CDR2 FQDESV (reference sequence). Filled out from reference TRBV11-1 and TRBJ2-2, the complete variable domain reads EAEVAQSPRYKITEKSQAVAFWCDPISGHATLYWYRQILGQGPELLVQFQDESVVDDSQLPKDRFSAERLKGVDSTLKIQPAELGDSAMYLCASSLVLAGGTGELFFGEGSRLTVL.

This chain joins TRBV19 and TRBJ1-1, with a possible D match to TRBD1 (6 bases). The CDR3 extends over 15 amino acids. Looked up from germline, CDR1 is LNHDA and CDR2 is SQIVND (reference sequence). The V end lost 4 bases, the J end lost 6 bases, and 18 bases lay between the germline ends. The chain's CDR3 is CASSTEWGRRPEAFF. The CDR3 bases are TGTGCCAGTAGTACAGAATGGGGGCGCAGGCCTGAAGCTTTCTTT. Full variable domain (rest looked up from reference TRBV19 and TRBJ1-1): DGGITQSPKYLFRKEGQNVTLSCEQNLNHDAMYWYRQDPGQGLRLIYYSQIVNDFQKGDIAEGYSVSREKKESFPLTVTSAQKNPTAFYLCASSTEWGRRPEAFFGQGTRLTVV.

The J gene is TRBJ1-1, the V gene TRBV1; TRBD1, the table's D call, lacks a check against the DNA. TRBV1 is a listed pseudogene. The CDR3 is made up of 17 amino acids. The CDR3 is CSARGSEEQGFITEAFF. The CDR3 region has the DNA TGCAGCGCCCGTGGGTCTGAGGAGCAGGGATTCATCACTGAAGCTTTCTTT.